A selection of T cell receptor beta chains follows, all from one sample in a study of T cell responses to AZD1222 COVID-19 vaccine. This table comes from immunoSEQ multiplex PCR, and its TCRdb copy is limited to in-frame clones, with some not included. The repertoire consists of roughly 130,000 clones, with 70% to 90% occurring once and the leading ten covering about 1.6%. This specimen was peripheral blood, taken on day 0 of AZD1222 vaccination. The receptors stem from an adult in good health. The CDR3 runs from the conserved cysteine through the conserved F or W. The D gene is left open where the match is weak. Only part of the rows carry a size: once, few, many, or a class if the clone is expanded.

v_gene,d_gene,abundance,j_gene,CDR3nt,CDR3aa
TRBV29-1,NA,NA,TRBJ2-5,TGCAGCGTTGCGCTAAGACGGGGTGAGACCCAGTACTTC,CSVALRRGETQYF
TRBV27,NA,NA,TRBJ2-3,TGTGCCAGCAGTTTATCGAGGTTCCGGGGGGCGGTCACAGATACGCAGTATTTT,CASSLSRFRGAVTDTQYF
TRBV21-1,NA,NA,TRBJ1-3,NA,CASSKWGCGNTIYF
TRBV10-3,TRBD1,NA,TRBJ2-5,TGTGCCATCAGTCAAGGGACAGGGCTACAAGAGACCCAGTACTTC,CAISQGTGLQETQYF
TRBV18,NA,NA,TRBJ1-4,TGTGCCAGCTCACCATCCGCAGGCCGGGTTGCAACTAATGAAAAACTGTTTTTT,CASSPSAGRVATNEKLFF
TRBV6-5,TRBD1,NA,TRBJ2-5,TGTGCCAGCAACGGCGGGACAGGGGCCCGAGAGACCCAGTACTTC,CASNGGTGARETQYF
TRBV11-2,TRBD2,NA,TRBJ2-3,TGTGCCAGCAGCTTTGTTCCGGGAGGTTCCACAGATACGCAGTATTTT,CASSFVPGGSTDTQYF
TRBV5-1,NA,NA,TRBJ1-5,TGCGCCAGCAGCCCCTCAGGGGGCAATCAGCCCCAGCATTTT,CASSPSGGNQPQHF
TRBV12-5,NA,NA,TRBJ2-7,TGTGCTAGTGGTTTGGCCACCCCCGGCGGGCGCTCCTACGAGCAGTACTTC,CASGLATPGGRSYEQYF
TRBV30,TRBD2,once,TRBJ2-5,TGTGCCTGGAGGCACCTTGGACTAGCGGGGACCTTCCAAGAGACCCAGTACTTC,CAWRHLGLAGTFQETQYF
TRBV7-9,NA,NA,TRBJ1-2,TGTGCCAGCAGCTTAGACAGCTATGGCTACACCTTC,CASSLDSYGYTF
TRBV10-3,TRBD1,NA,TRBJ1-3,TGTGCCATCAGCCGGGACAGGGACGGAAACACCATATATTTT,CAISRDRDGNTIYF
TRBV19,NA,NA,TRBJ1-2,TGTGCCAGTAGTATATCGGGGGGCCATGGCTACACCTTC,CASSISGGHGYTF
TRBV18,TRBD2,NA,TRBJ2-3,TGTGCCAGCTCACCACGGAGGACTAGCGGGATGCTAACTAGCACAGATACGCAGTATTTT,CASSPRRTSGMLTSTDTQYF
TRBV11-3,NA,few,TRBJ2-2,TGTGCCAGCAGCTTAGATAGGCACCGGGAGCTGTTTTTT,CASSLDRHRELFF
TRBV6-5,NA,NA,TRBJ1-1,TGTGCCAGCACCCGACTCCGGGGGCACCGCACTGAAGCTTTCTTT,CASTRLRGHRTEAFF
TRBV11-2,NA,NA,TRBJ1-1,TGTGCCAGCAGGCGTCCATCCGTTTTGACAGAAGCTTTCTTT,CASRRPSVLTEAFF
TRBV5-1,NA,NA,TRBJ2-3,TGCGCCAGCAGCTTAAAACAAGGTCGACGGAACACAGATACGCAGTATTTT,CASSLKQGRRNTDTQYF
TRBV5-1,TRBD1,few,TRBJ1-1,TGCGCCAGCAGCTTGGGGGGACAGGGGTTTAGCACTGAAGCTTTCTTT,CASSLGGQGFSTEAFF
TRBV19,TRBD2,NA,TRBJ2-2,TGTGCCAGTAGTATAGCGGCGGGAGTACAGACCGGGGAGCTGTTTTTT,CASSIAAGVQTGELFF
TRBV10-3,TRBD1,NA,TRBJ2-5,TGTGCCATCAGTGTGACAGGGGGTCAAGAGACCCAGTACTTC,CAISVTGGQETQYF
TRBV9,TRBD1,NA,TRBJ2-7,TGTGCCAGCAGCTCCCGGGACAGAGCCTACGAGCAGTACTTC,CASSSRDRAYEQYF
TRBV28,TRBD1,NA,TRBJ1-2,TGTGCCAGCAGTTCAAGAACCGGGACAGCTTTCGGGGGCAGGGACTTTAACTATGGCTACACCTTC,CASSSRTGTAFGGRDFNYGYTF
TRBV7-3,TRBD2,NA,TRBJ2-2,TGTGCCAGCAGCTCCCGTGGACTAGCGGTTAACACCGGGGAGCTGTTTTTT,CASSSRGLAVNTGELFF
TRBV27,NA,NA,TRBJ2-2,TGTGCCAGCAGTCCCTCCCCGACCGGGAACACCGGGGAGCTGTTTTTT,CASSPSPTGNTGELFF
TRBV6-5,TRBD1,NA,TRBJ2-7,TGTGCCAGCAGTTATTCCCAGGGGGCCTACGAGCAGTACTTC,CASSYSQGAYEQYF
TRBV30,NA,NA,TRBJ2-7,TGTGCCTGGAAGGGCTTTTGGGGATCCTACGAGCAGTACTTC,CAWKGFWGSYEQYF
TRBV24-1,TRBD1,once,TRBJ2-5,TGTGCCACCAGTGACCAGGGGGTCCGAGAGACCCAGTACTTC,CATSDQGVRETQYF
TRBV2,TRBD1,NA,TRBJ1-6,TGTGCCAGCAGCGTTCAGGGGGCGTCTGTTAATTCACCCCTCCACTTT,CASSVQGASVNSPLHF
TRBV7-2,NA,NA,TRBJ1-4,TGTGCCAGCAGTCCTACAGGGCGAAATGAAAAACTGTTTTTT,CASSPTGRNEKLFF
TRBV18,TRBD1,NA,TRBJ1-5,TGTGCCAGCACAGTAGGGACAGCTAGCAATCAGCCCCAGCATTTT,CASTVGTASNQPQHF
TRBV24-1,TRBD2,NA,TRBJ2-1,TGTGCCACCAGTGATTGGACTAGCGGACCTAGCTCCTACAATGAGCAGTTCTTC,CATSDWTSGPSSYNEQFF
TRBV7-9,NA,NA,TRBJ1-5,TGTGCCAGCTGTATTGGGGAAGTCACGAGCAATCAGCCCCAGCATTTT,CASCIGEVTSNQPQHF
TRBV6-5,NA,NA,TRBJ1-6,TGTGCCAGCCGATCCAGACGGGCTGAGAATTCACCCCTCCACTTT,CASRSRRAENSPLHF
TRBV6-1,NA,NA,TRBJ1-2,TGTGCCAGCAGCCCGCCGATGGCGGATGGCTACACCTTC,CASSPPMADGYTF
TRBV5-1,NA,NA,TRBJ2-3,TGCGCCAGCAGCTTGTCGGGGTCGGGACCGAACACAGATACGCAGTATTTT,CASSLSGSGPNTDTQYF
TRBV11-3,NA,NA,TRBJ1-1,TGTGCCAGCAGCTTCGGGTTGGGCACTGAAGCTTTCTTT,CASSFGLGTEAFF
TRBV5-1,TRBD1,NA,TRBJ1-1,TGCGCCAGCGGAGACGGACAGGGCAACACTGAAGCTTTCTTT,CASGDGQGNTEAFF
TRBV3-1/TRBV3-2,NA,NA,TRBJ2-7,TGTGCCAGCAGCCAAGATTCGGTCCTCTACGAGCAGTACTTC,CASSQDSVLYEQYF
TRBV5-1,NA,NA,TRBJ1-2,TGCGCCAGCAGCTCGGACAGTAACTATGGCTACACCTTC,CASSSDSNYGYTF
TRBV5-5,NA,NA,TRBJ1-1,TGTGCCAGCACCTTGCGGGGGTGGAACACTGAAGCTTTCTTT,CASTLRGWNTEAFF